Listed below are T cell receptor beta chains from one sample, sequenced in a study of early T cells in non-severe SARS-CoV-2 infection. TCRdb used MiXCR to reprocess the 5' RACE reads, holding one entry per CDR3 protein. The data show about 30,000 distinct CDR3 sequences, 5% to 6.5% seen once. Sequencing was done on a sample of whole blood. The receptors stem from an adult who was a healthcare worker with PCR-confirmed SARS-CoV-2 infection or an uninfected control (not recorded which). CDR3s include the opening cysteine and the closing phenylalanine or tryptophan. A D gene is named only where the DNA matches it firmly. The size entry is marked missing in some rows and otherwise reads once, few, many or a size class.

V	J	size	D	DNA	CDR3
TRBV20-1	TRBJ2-7	many	TRBD1	TGCAGTGCGCGACAGGGATCCCCCTACGAGCAGTACTTC	CSARQGSPYEQYF
TRBV12-3/TRBV12-4	TRBJ2-1	many	.	TGTGCCAGCATCGAGGGAGGCTCCTACAATGAGCAGTTCTTC	CASIEGGSYNEQFF
TRBV28	TRBJ2-1	many	TRBD2	TGTGCCAGCATCACGATCAGGACTAGCACTTACAATGAGCAGTTCTTC	CASITIRTSTYNEQFF
TRBV20-1	TRBJ2-7	many	TRBD2	TGCAGTGCAGGAGGGCCGGGACTAGCGGGATCTAGGGGCTCCTACGAGCAGTACTTC	CSAGGPGLAGSRGSYEQYF
TRBV18	TRBJ2-6	.	TRBD1	TGTGCCAGCTCACCGGGACAGCAGACCGGGGCCAACGTCCTGACTTTC	CASSPGQQTGANVLTF
TRBV7-8	TRBJ2-3	few	TRBD2	TGTGCCAGCAGCTTTGCGGGGAGGGAAAATACGCAGTATTTT	CASSFAGRENTQYF
TRBV27	TRBJ1-5	many	.	TGTGCCAGCAGTTTCGCAGGGGTTCAGCCCCAGCATTTT	CASSFAGVQPQHF
TRBV2	TRBJ2-7	many	.	TGTGCCAGCCTACAGGCCTACGAGCAGTACTTC	CASLQAYEQYF
TRBV28	TRBJ1-5	many	TRBD1	TGTGCCAGCAGTTTAAGACTCGACAGGGTTAGGAATCAGCCCCAGCATTTT	CASSLRLDRVRNQPQHF
TRBV29-1	TRBJ2-7	.	TRBD2	TGCAGCGTTGAAAGGGGAGCGGGAGCAGGGTACGAGCAGTACTTC	CSVERGAGAGYEQYF
TRBV28	TRBJ2-7	many	.	TGTGCCACCATAGGATTCTACGAGCAGTACTTC	CATIGFYEQYF
TRBV7-2	TRBJ2-5	many	.	TGTGCCAGCACCATTGATTACCCTAGCATGAGGGAGACCCAGTACTTC	CASTIDYPSMRETQYF
TRBV7-8	TRBJ1-2	few	.	TGTGCCAGCAGCTTAGGACCGATCCACTATGGCTACACCTTC	CASSLGPIHYGYTF
TRBV27	TRBJ2-7	many	.	TGTGCCAGCAGTTTACAGGGTTATAGCGAGCAGTACTTC	CASSLQGYSEQYF
TRBV4-3	TRBJ1-2	many	TRBD1	TGCGCCAGCAGCCAATCCGGACAGGGGCGAGCTAACTATGGCTACACCTTC	CASSQSGQGRANYGYTF
TRBV7-8	TRBJ1-1	many	.	TGTGCCAGCAGCAACAGCAGGAGTTTAATGAACACTGAAGCTTTCTTT	CASSNSRSLMNTEAFF
TRBV28	TRBJ1-2	many	.	TGTGCCAGCAGTTTACCAGGAGTCTATGGCTACACCTTC	CASSLPGVYGYTF
TRBV25-1	TRBJ2-2	many	.	TGTGCCAGCAGTGTAACTTTCACCGGGGAGCTGTTTTTT	CASSVTFTGELFF
TRBV10-2	TRBJ1-1	medium-sized	.	TGCGCCAGCAGTGAGTCTCGGGGGATCGGCACTGAAGCTTTCTTT	CASSESRGIGTEAFF
TRBV15	TRBJ2-5	many	TRBD1	TGTGCCACCAGCAGAGATCAGGGACAGCAAGAGACCCAGTACTTC	CATSRDQGQQETQYF
TRBV9	TRBJ2-7	.	TRBD2	TGTGCCAGCAGCCCTCTTGGGACTAGCGGGGGATCCTACGAGCAGTACTTC	CASSPLGTSGGSYEQYF
TRBV6-1	TRBJ1-2	few	.	TGTGCCAGCCAGGAGCCCTATGGCTACACCTTC	CASQEPYGYTF
TRBV2	TRBJ2-2	.	TRBD1	TGTGCCAGCAGTGAGGGACAGATAAACGGGGAGCTGTTTTTT	CASSEGQINGELFF
TRBV5-1	TRBJ2-2	many	TRBD2	TGCGCCAGCAGCACCCAGACTAGCGGGAACACCGGGGAGCTGTTTTTT	CASSTQTSGNTGELFF
TRBV6-2/TRBV6-3	TRBJ1-4	.	.	TGTGCCAGCAGTTACTCGGCGGGGCCTAATGAAAAACTGTTTTTT	CASSYSAGPNEKLFF
TRBV6-6	TRBJ2-3	many	.	TGTGCCAGCAGGCGACAGGAAGATACGCAGTATTTT	CASRRQEDTQYF
TRBV5-1	TRBJ2-1	.	.	TGCGCCAGCAGCGATTTCAATGAGCAGTTCTTC	CASSDFNEQFF
TRBV19	TRBJ2-2	few	.	TGTGCCAGTAGTATAGGGGGGACAAACACCGGGGAGCTGTTTTTT	CASSIGGTNTGELFF
TRBV7-9	TRBJ2-2	many	TRBD1	TGTGCCAGCCGCTCCGGGACAGGGGAGAACACCGGGGAGCTGTTTTTT	CASRSGTGENTGELFF
TRBV7-2	TRBJ2-3	medium-sized	.	TGTGCCAGCAGCTTAGTTCCAGATACGCAGTATTTT	CASSLVPDTQYF
TRBV28	TRBJ1-1	medium-sized	.	TGTGCCAGCAGTTTATGGAGGGGCACTGAAGCTTTCTTT	CASSLWRGTEAFF
TRBV6-4	TRBJ2-2	medium-sized	TRBD1	TGTGCCAGCAGCCAGGGGGCCGACACCGGGGAGCTGTTTTTT	CASSQGADTGELFF
TRBV7-8	TRBJ2-2	.	.	TGTGCCAGCACCCCTTCCGGGGAGCTGTTTTTT	CASTPSGELFF
TRBV4-3	TRBJ2-1	.	TRBD2	TGCGCCAGCAGCCAATGGGCCCTAGCGGGCCTCCAGTTCTTC	CASSQWALAGLQFF
TRBV7-2	TRBJ2-3	.	.	TGTGCCAGCAGCCGCTCCAGGACAGATACGCAGTATTTT	CASSRSRTDTQYF
TRBV2	TRBJ2-7	many	.	TGTGCCAGCAGGAGGGAGGGACAGAGTTACGAGCAGTACTTC	CASRREGQSYEQYF